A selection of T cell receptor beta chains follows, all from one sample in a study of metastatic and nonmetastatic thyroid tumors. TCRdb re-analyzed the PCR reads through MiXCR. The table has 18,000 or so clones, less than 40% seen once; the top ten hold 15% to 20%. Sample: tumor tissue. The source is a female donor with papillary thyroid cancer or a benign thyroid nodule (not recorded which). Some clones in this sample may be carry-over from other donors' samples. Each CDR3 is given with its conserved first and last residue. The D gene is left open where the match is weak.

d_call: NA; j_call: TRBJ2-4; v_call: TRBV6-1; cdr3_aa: CASSVGVDIQYF
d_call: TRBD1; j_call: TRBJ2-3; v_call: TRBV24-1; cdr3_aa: CATSTGQGGTDTQYF
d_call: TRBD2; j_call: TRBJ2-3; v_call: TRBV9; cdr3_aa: CASSVGVGGVPDTQYF
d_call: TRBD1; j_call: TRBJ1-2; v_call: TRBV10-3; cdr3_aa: CAISESGTGGAWGYTF
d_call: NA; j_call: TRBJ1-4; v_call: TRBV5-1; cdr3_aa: CASSFFATNEKLFF
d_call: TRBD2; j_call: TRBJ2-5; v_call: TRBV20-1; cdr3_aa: CSARGVVAGAQQETQYF
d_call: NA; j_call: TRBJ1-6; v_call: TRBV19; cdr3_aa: CASSHGPGVNSPLHF
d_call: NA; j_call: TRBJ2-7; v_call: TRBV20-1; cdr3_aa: CSASTYQTYEQYF
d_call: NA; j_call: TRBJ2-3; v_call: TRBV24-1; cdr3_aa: CATQLGGESPPVLYF
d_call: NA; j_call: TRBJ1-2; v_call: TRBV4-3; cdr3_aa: CASSQETHTTPNYGYTF
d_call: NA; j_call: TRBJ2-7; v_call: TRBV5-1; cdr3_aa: CASSLTGSYEQYF
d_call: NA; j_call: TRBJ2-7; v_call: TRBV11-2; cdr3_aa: CASSLDRPAFSYEQYF
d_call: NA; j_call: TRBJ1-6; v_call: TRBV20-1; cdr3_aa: CSARDGDRQKNSPLHF
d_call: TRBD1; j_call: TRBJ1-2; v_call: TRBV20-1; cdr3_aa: CSARATGGSYTF
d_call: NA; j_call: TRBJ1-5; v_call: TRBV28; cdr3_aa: CASSLGGAGNQPQHF
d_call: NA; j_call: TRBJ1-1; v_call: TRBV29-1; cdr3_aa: CSVSPGWGMNTEAFF
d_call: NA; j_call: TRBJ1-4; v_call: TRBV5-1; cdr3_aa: CASSLGRGGRDEKLFF
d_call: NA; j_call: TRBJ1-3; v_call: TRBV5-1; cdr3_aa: CASSDESSGNTIYF
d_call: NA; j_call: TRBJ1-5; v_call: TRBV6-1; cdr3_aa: CAHGPDRYNQPQHF
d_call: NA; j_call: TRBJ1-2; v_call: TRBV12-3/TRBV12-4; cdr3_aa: CASSSTGLHGYTF
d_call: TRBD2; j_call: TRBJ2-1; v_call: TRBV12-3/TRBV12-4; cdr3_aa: CASSTGLAGIYNEQFF
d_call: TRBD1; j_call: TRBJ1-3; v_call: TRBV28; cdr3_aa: CASRRRDRPWGGTIYF
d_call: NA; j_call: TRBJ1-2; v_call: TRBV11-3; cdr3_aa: CASSVQGGGYTF
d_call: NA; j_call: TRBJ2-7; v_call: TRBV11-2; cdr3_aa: CASSFVGSTASYEQYF
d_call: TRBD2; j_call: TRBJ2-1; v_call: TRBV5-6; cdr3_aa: CASSLATLAAETYNEQFF
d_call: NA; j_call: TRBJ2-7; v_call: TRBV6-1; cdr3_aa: CASSEAAPYEQYF
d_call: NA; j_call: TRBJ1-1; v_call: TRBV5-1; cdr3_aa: CASSSPAGATEAFF
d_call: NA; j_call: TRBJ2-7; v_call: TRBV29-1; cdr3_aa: CSVLFLGTGWYEQYF
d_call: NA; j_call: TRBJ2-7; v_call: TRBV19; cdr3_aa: CASHPRGAGASYEQYF
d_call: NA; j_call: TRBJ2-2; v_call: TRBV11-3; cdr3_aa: CASSLDLGELFF